This paragraph reports one T cell receptor beta chain. What this receptor recognizes is not known. No base quality information exists; no much larger clone differs at one position. TCR beta CDR3 regions were amplified from RNA transcripts. A first-round RT-PCR of the TCR CDR3 used the HTBI primer set with the Qiagen OneStep RT-PCR kit. The libraries were constructed in a second round of multiplex PCR and then size-selected and purified. Sequencing of the libraries was done on an Illumina HiSeq2000 using paired-end 100 bp reads. Turning to the authors' computational methods: SOAPnuke was used to process the raw data, throwing out any read that contained adapters or uncalled bases, had a mean Phred below 15, or lacked an exact constant-primer or identifier match. High-quality paired reads were merged with COPE v1.2.5, and unique nucleotide sequences were defined as clonotypes. MiTCR v1.1 was used to align clonotypes to the IMGT TRBV, TRBD and TRBJ reference segments. The analysis included only V-J combinations with a frequency above 0.0001, which together covered 99% to 99.2% of the repertoires. The TCS score was defined as the ratio of F50 (clonal expansion) to E x V (chaos), calculated using BLOSUM62-based TCRdist between CDR3 peptides within each V-J. Welch's t-statistics and random forest reduced several hundred V-J features to roughly 13, which were used in a naive Bayes classifier (R e1071). TCRdb handled the public reads itself, with Q25 trimming in fastp and clone calling in MiXCR, and kept productive beta chains. Entries that share a CDR3 protein sequence are merged under the most common genes and DNA. The V and J calls here are based on TCRdb, not the publication. Present in this sample are hundreds of thousands of distinct CDR3 sequences, approximately 24% of which were seen just once. Approximately 10% of the sample comes from the top ten.

This sample was taken from a study of T cells in Graves' hyperthyroidism and ophthalmopathy (dated by TCRdb to between 2017 and 2020). For context, the study as a whole: Peripheral blood was sampled at the time of initial diagnosis, prior to any treatment. After sampling, hyperthyroidism patients received methimazole starting at 30 mg daily, and ophthalmopathy patients received high-dose intravenous methylprednisolone. A discovery cohort of roughly 96 patients, approximately 45 with Graves' ophthalmopathy and over 55 with stable Graves' hyperthyroidism, was used to find distinguishing TCR V-J signatures. According to the paper, TCR Vbeta CDR3 sequencing was carried out on 135 peripheral blood samples, which came from approximately 43 ophthalmopathy, about 75 hyperthyroidism and roughly 17 progressor patients. For training and testing, the approximately 97 patients in the discovery cohort were randomly divided in a 7:3 ratio. An independent validation cohort of under 20 hyperthyroidism patients and 17 patients who later progressed to ophthalmopathy tested prospective prediction of ophthalmopathy. In roughly six Graves' hyperthyroidism patients, the study also compared T-cell repertoires from thyroid tissue with T-cell repertoires from blood. The study at large found these results: No statistical method was used to fix the sample size in advance, and group allocation was not hidden from the investigators. In cross-validation, a model built on a 13 V-J signature told ophthalmopathy apart from stable hyperthyroidism with 85% to 90% sensitivity and roughly 81% specificity, and in testing the same model reached 80%/75%. Most expanded thyroid clonotypes (frequency above 0.001) were also detected in blood, a finding suggesting that blood repertoires may reflect thyroid immune responses. In validation, the model predicted progression to ophthalmopathy a median of about 6.8 months before onset, with approximately 68% sensitivity and about 75% specificity.

The CDR3 runs 13 residues from the cysteine to the phenylalanine. Only the CDR3 portion is preserved as DNA: 39 bases, with reading frame beginning at the first base. Deletion took 5 bases off V and 3 bases off J, with a span of 11 bases between the germline ends. Ophthalmopathy patients had moderately to severely active disease, Clinical Activity Score of at least 3, NOSPECS grade of at least 4, and duration under 3 months. Any patient with an uncontrolled infection, another autoimmune disease, pregnancy or lactation was excluded. Diagnoses relied on clinical symptoms, serum thyroxine and TRAb, thyroid ultrasound and orbital computed tomography. PBMCs were isolated from more than 8 ml of fresh peripheral blood by Ficoll-Paque density gradient centrifugation. Total RNA was extracted using Trizol reagent, and RNA quality was assessed on an Agilent 2100 Bioanalyzer.

Material: blood. This TCR was sampled from a woman aged 30 to 39 with Graves' ophthalmopathy. Here the chain combines TRBV12-3 or TRBV12-4 and TRBJ2-7; TRBD1 is possibly the D segment (6 matching bases). The DNA is as follows: TGTGCCAGCAGTAAGCAGGACAGCTACGAGCAGTACTTC. This gives the protein CASSKQDSYEQYF.